These T cell receptor beta chains were read from a single sample in a study of T cells in Graves' hyperthyroidism and ophthalmopathy. Each CDR3 protein gets one entry after TCRdb re-called the multiplex PCR reads with MiXCR. The sample holds over 200,000 distinct CDR3 sequences, roughly 14% seen once. Input material: blood. All receptors come from a woman aged 40 to 50 with Graves' hyperthyroidism that later progressed to Graves' ophthalmopathy. The CDR3 runs from the conserved cysteine through the conserved F or W. A D gene is named only where the DNA matches it firmly. Not every row has a clone size; where given, it reads once, few, many or a size class.

CASSLQLGQGAYTF | TGTGCCAGCAGTTTGCAGCTCGGACAGGGGGCCTACACCTTC | few | TRBJ1-2 | TRBV28 | TRBD1
CASSMEEATNEKLFF | TGTGCCAGTAGTATGGAAGAGGCAACTAATGAAAAACTGTTTTTT | NA | TRBJ1-4 | TRBV19 | NA
CSAAQLDRGNQPQHF | TGCAGTGCTGCCCAGTTGGACAGGGGCAATCAGCCCCAGCATTTT | many | TRBJ1-5 | TRBV20-1 | TRBD1
CASSEPRNLAVTEAFF | TGTGCCAGTAGCGAACCCCGGAACCTAGCGGTCACTGAAGCTTTCTTT | many | TRBJ1-1 | TRBV19 | NA
CSATWFRGNEQYF | TGCAGTGCAACGTGGTTTAGAGGGAACGAGCAGTACTTC | NA | TRBJ2-7 | TRBV20-1 | NA
CASKRGSLGAFF | TGTGCCAGTAAACGGGGAAGTCTAGGGGCTTTCTTT | few | TRBJ1-1 | TRBV19 | NA
CASSLWGLIQNYGYTF | TGTGCCAGCAGCTTGTGGGGCCTCATCCAAAACTATGGCTACACCTTC | many | TRBJ1-2 | TRBV5-6 | NA
CASSGSTQPQHF | TGTGCCAGCAGCGGCAGTACTCAGCCCCAGCATTTT | many | TRBJ1-5 | TRBV2 | NA
CSARKVRDDTEAFF | TGCAGCGCAAGAAAGGTCCGGGACGACACTGAAGCTTTCTTT | few | TRBJ1-1 | TRBV29-1 | NA
CASSIRPGPPQYF | TGTGCCAGTAGTATTAGGCCTGGACCCCCCCAGTACTTC | many | TRBJ2-5 | TRBV19 | NA
CASSVGVAGVYEQYF | TGTGCCAGCAGCGTAGGGGTAGCGGGAGTCTACGAGCAGTACTTC | many | TRBJ2-7 | TRBV9 | TRBD2
CASSLSLFTSGTGELFF | TGTGCCAGCAGTTTATCCCTTTTTACTAGCGGCACCGGGGAGCTGTTTTTT | many | TRBJ2-2 | TRBV28 | TRBD2
CASSLDMLSDSGANVLTF | TGTGCCAGCAGTTTAGACATGCTTTCAGATTCTGGGGCCAACGTCCTGACTTTC | many | TRBJ2-6 | TRBV12-3/TRBV12-4 | NA
CATSTDRDSAFGQPQHF | TGTGCCACCAGCACCGACAGGGACAGTGCGTTCGGTCAGCCCCAGCATTTT | NA | TRBJ1-5 | TRBV15 | TRBD1
CATSLDRSGLDTQYF | TGTGCCACCAGCTTAGACCGATCAGGTTTAGATACGCAGTATTTT | many | TRBJ2-3 | TRBV15 | NA
CASSFRGQFYEQYF | TGTGCCAGCAGTTTCAGGGGGCAGTTCTACGAGCAGTACTTC | many | TRBJ2-7 | TRBV28 | TRBD1
CASSFVGGQSYEQYF | TGTGCCAGCAGTTTCGTGGGGGGGCAGTCCTACGAGCAGTACTTC | many | TRBJ2-7 | TRBV12-3/TRBV12-4 | NA
CASSPLDGRAGSAEQFF | TGTGCCAGCAGCCCCCTCGACGGGAGAGCGGGAAGTGCTGAGCAGTTCTTC | NA | TRBJ2-1 | TRBV7-9 | TRBD2
CASWGRTKNIQYF | TGTGCCAGCTGGGGGAGGACCAAAAACATTCAGTACTTC | many | TRBJ2-4 | TRBV27 | NA
CASSEPGRMNTEAFF | TGTGCCAGCTCCGAACCTGGACGGATGAACACTGAAGCTTTCTTT | many | TRBJ1-1 | TRBV27 | NA
CASSQAPISAVADNEQFF | TGTGCCAGCAGCCAAGCACCTATCTCGGCGGTAGCCGACAATGAGCAGTTCTTC | NA | TRBJ2-1 | TRBV3-1 | NA
CASSLEVPRGDQYF | TGTGCCAGCAGTTTAGAAGTGCCTCGGGGAGACCAGTACTTC | many | TRBJ2-5 | TRBV28 | NA
CASSLGGRAGTEAFF | TGTGCCAGCAGTTTGGGGGGCAGGGCGGGGACTGAAGCTTTCTTT | many | TRBJ1-1 | TRBV28 | NA
CASSPGTGDEQFF | TGTGCCAGCAGCCCCGGGACAGGGGATGAGCAGTTCTTC | many | TRBJ2-1 | TRBV7-3 | TRBD1
CASSFRAQTYNEQFF | TGTGCCAGCAGTTTCCGGGCCCAAACCTACAATGAGCAGTTCTTC | many | TRBJ2-1 | TRBV27 | NA
CSVGDSGTDTQYF | TGCAGCGTTGGGGACAGCGGCACAGATACGCAGTATTTT | many | TRBJ2-3 | TRBV29-1 | TRBD1
CASSPGTGNSNQPQHF | TGTGCCAGTAGTCCGGGGACAGGTAATAGCAATCAGCCCCAGCATTTT | many | TRBJ1-5 | TRBV19 | TRBD1
CASSSTVFYEQYF | TGTGCCAGCAGTTCGACAGTTTTTTACGAGCAGTACTTC | many | TRBJ2-7 | TRBV6-1 | NA
CASSLDRGSGRWLGEQYF | TGTGCCAGCAGCTTAGATCGAGGTAGCGGGAGGTGGTTGGGCGAGCAGTACTTC | many | TRBJ2-7 | TRBV7-8 | TRBD2
CASRTGTLSYNEQFF | TGTGCCAGCAGAACCGGTACCCTCTCCTACAATGAGCAGTTCTTC | many | TRBJ2-1 | TRBV27 | NA
CASSHRISNQPQHF | TGTGCCAGCAGCCATAGGATTAGCAATCAGCCCCAGCATTTT | NA | TRBJ1-5 | TRBV28 | NA
CASSEGWGNTEAFF | TGTGCCAGCAGTGAAGGGTGGGGAAACACTGAAGCTTTCTTT | many | TRBJ1-1 | TRBV2 | NA
CASSEEAGDRGEQYF | TGTGCCAGCAGTGAAGAGGCGGGAGACAGGGGCGAGCAGTACTTC | large | TRBJ2-7 | TRBV6-1 | NA
CASRTKASGTSSYNEQFF | TGTGCCAGCCGCACGAAGGCTAGCGGAACGAGCTCCTACAATGAGCAGTTCTTC | many | TRBJ2-1 | TRBV6-2/TRBV6-3 | TRBD2
CSAREGTSGAYEQYF | TGCAGTGCTCGCGAGGGGACTAGCGGGGCCTACGAGCAGTACTTC | NA | TRBJ2-7 | TRBV20-1 | TRBD2
CSVHRGAAPFSYNEQFF | TGCAGTGTTCACAGGGGTGCGGCACCATTCTCCTACAATGAGCAGTTCTTC | many | TRBJ2-1 | TRBV20-1 | TRBD1
CSGRREGIQETQYF | TGCAGCGGGAGGAGGGAGGGAATTCAAGAGACCCAGTACTTC | many | TRBJ2-5 | TRBV29-1 | TRBD2
CASSLVIQNQETQYF | TGTGCCAGCAGCTTAGTTATACAGAACCAAGAGACCCAGTACTTC | NA | TRBJ2-5 | TRBV11-2 | NA
CASSSQKTLTGTHTDTQYF | TGTGCCAGCAGTTCCCAGAAAACGTTAACCGGGACCCACACAGATACGCAGTATTTT | many | TRBJ2-3 | TRBV27 | NA
CASSYGRQGGYEQYF | TGTGCCAGCAGCTACGGGAGACAGGGAGGCTACGAGCAGTACTTC | many | TRBJ2-7 | TRBV28 | NA
CASSLSGADNQPQHF | TGTGCCAGCAGTTTAAGCGGGGCTGACAATCAGCCCCAGCATTTT | NA | TRBJ1-5 | TRBV28 | NA
CASSKIDRGDTQYF | TGTGCCAGTAGTAAAATTGATCGTGGAGATACGCAGTATTTT | NA | TRBJ2-3 | TRBV19 | NA
CASSLLGRGNQPQHF | TGTGCCAGCAGTCTCTTGGGGCGTGGCAATCAGCCCCAGCATTTT | many | TRBJ1-5 | TRBV28 | NA
CASNEGLAGYNEQFF | TGTGCCAGCAATGAAGGACTAGCGGGGTACAATGAGCAGTTCTTC | NA | TRBJ2-1 | TRBV2 | TRBD2
CASSFRLAGLGNYEQYF | TGTGCCAGCAGCTTCAGACTAGCGGGCTTGGGAAACTACGAGCAGTACTTC | many | TRBJ2-7 | TRBV11-2 | TRBD2
CAGSPGAAPWETQYF | TGTGCCGGCAGTCCTGGGGCAGCCCCTTGGGAGACCCAGTACTTC | once | TRBJ2-5 | TRBV6-2/TRBV6-3 | NA
CASGSGLGAATF | TGTGCTAGTGGTTCGGGACTGGGGGCTGCTACCTTC | many | TRBJ1-2 | TRBV12-5 | NA
CASSLYGTSGSYEQYF | TGTGCCAGCAGCTTATACGGGACTAGCGGCTCCTACGAGCAGTACTTC | NA | TRBJ2-7 | TRBV11-2 | TRBD2
CSARRAGLAQSYEQYF | TGCAGTGCTAGAAGGGCGGGACTAGCGCAATCCTACGAGCAGTACTTC | NA | TRBJ2-7 | TRBV20-1 | TRBD2
CASSERAGWETQYF | TGTGCCAGCAGTGAGAGGGCAGGGTGGGAGACCCAGTACTTC | many | TRBJ2-5 | TRBV2 | NA
CASSQELAVSYEQYF | TGTGCCAGCAGCCAGGAACTAGCGGTCTCCTACGAGCAGTACTTC | many | TRBJ2-7 | TRBV3-1 | TRBD2
CASSEDTRDTQYF | TGTGCCAGCAGTGAAGATACGCGTGATACGCAGTATTTT | many | TRBJ2-3 | TRBV2 | NA
CASSQDRTEAFTGELFF | TGTGCCAGCAGCCAAGATCGCACAGAGGCGTTCACCGGGGAGCTGTTTTTT | many | TRBJ2-2 | TRBV3-1 | NA
CASSTRQGHNEQFF | TGTGCCAGCAGTACCCGACAGGGTCACAATGAGCAGTTCTTC | many | TRBJ2-1 | TRBV27 | TRBD1
CASSFSTGHYEQYF | TGTGCCAGCAGTTTCTCGACCGGGCACTACGAGCAGTACTTC | many | TRBJ2-7 | TRBV28 | NA